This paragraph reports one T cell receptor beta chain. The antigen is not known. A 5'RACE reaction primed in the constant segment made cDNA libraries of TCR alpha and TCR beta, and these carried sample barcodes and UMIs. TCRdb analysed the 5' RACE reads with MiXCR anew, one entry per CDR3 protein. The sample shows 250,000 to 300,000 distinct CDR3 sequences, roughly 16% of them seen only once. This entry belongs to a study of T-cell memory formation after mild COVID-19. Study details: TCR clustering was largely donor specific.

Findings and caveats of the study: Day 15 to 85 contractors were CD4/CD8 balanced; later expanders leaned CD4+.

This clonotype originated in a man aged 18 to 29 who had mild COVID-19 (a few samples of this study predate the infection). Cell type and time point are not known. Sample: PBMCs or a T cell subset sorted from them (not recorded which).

Written as DNA, the CDR3 is TGTGCCATCACCCAGGGTCCCCCTATTGGGTATGGCTACACCTTC. Protein: CAITQGPPIGYGYTF. This chain uses TRBV10-3 with TRBJ1-2, with a possible D match to TRBD1 (5 bases). In germline, CDR1 is ENHRY, CDR2 SYGVKD. V was clipped by 7 bases and J by 5 bases, with 20 bases between them. This CDR3 region has 15 residues.